This TCR beta chain emerged from a study of T cell changes during pregnancy in multiple sclerosis. CDR1 and CDR2 (germline): MNHEY, SVGAGI. CDR3 size: 15 residues. Unmatched junction bases numbered 6, after V lost 2 bases and J lost 6 bases. Profiling relied on immunoSEQ multiplex PCR, and the TCRdb table lists in-frame clones only, not all of them. The sample contains 22,000 or so clones, about 89% of which appear only once. Sequencing was performed on CD4+ T cells from peripheral blood mononuclear cells, taken after pregnancy. This chain joins TRBV6-5 and TRBJ2-3; 9 bases map to TRBD2. This TCR derives from a female donor in good health, enrolled as a control in a pregnancy study. Written as DNA, the CDR3 is TGTGCCAGCAGTTACCGCGGCGGGGGGGACGATACGCAGTATTTT. This encodes CASSYRGGGDDTQYF.